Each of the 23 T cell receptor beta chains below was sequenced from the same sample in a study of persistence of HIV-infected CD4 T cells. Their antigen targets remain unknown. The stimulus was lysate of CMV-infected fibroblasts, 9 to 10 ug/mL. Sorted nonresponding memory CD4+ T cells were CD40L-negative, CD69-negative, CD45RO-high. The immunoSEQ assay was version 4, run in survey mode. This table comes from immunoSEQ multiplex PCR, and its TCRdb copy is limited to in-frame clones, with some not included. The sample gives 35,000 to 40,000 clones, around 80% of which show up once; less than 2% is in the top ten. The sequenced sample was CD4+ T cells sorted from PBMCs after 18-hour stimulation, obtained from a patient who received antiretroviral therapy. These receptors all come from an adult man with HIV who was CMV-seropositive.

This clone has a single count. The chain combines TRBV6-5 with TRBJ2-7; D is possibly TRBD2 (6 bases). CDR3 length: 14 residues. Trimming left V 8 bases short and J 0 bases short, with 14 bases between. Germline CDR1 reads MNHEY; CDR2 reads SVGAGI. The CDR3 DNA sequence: TGTGCCAGCGGGGCGGGGTGGAGCTCCTACGAGCAGTACTTC. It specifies CASGAGWSSYEQYF.

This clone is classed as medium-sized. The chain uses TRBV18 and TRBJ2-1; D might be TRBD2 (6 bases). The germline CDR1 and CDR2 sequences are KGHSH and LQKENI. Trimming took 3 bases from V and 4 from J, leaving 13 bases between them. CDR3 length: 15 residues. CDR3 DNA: TGTGCCAGCTCACCGAGACGGGGGTCTTACAATGAGCAGTTCTTC. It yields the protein CASSPRRGSYNEQFF.

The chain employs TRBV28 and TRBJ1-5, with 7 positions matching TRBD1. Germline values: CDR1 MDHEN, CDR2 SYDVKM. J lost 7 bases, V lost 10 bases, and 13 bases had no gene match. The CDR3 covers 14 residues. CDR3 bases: TGTGCCACGGTGACAGGGACACCCAGGCAGCCCCAGCATTTT. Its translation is CATVTGTPRQPQHF.

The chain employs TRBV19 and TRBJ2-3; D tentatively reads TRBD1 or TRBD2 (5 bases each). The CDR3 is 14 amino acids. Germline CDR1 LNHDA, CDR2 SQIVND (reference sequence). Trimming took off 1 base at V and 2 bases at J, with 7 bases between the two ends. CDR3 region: CASSIAGPTDTQYF. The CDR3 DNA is TGTGCCAGTAGTATAGCGGGACCCACAGATACGCAGTATTTT.

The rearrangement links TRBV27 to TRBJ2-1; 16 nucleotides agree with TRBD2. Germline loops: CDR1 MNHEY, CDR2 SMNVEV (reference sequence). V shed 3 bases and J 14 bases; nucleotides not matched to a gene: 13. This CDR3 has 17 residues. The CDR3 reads CASSFLTGTSGGAEEFF. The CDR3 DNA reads TGTGCCAGCAGTTTCTTAACCGGGACTAGCGGGGGGGCCGAAGAGTTCTTC.

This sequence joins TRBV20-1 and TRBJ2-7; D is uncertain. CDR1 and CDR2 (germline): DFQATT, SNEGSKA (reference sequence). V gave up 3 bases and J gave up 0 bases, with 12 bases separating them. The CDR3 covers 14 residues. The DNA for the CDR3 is TGCAGTGCTAGTCCGCGGTCCTCCTCCTACGAGCAGTACTTC. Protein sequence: CSASPRSSSYEQYF.

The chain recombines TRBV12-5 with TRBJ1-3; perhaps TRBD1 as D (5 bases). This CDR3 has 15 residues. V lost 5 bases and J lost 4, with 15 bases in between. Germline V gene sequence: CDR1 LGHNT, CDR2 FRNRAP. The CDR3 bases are TGTGCTAGTGGTGGGCCGGCAGGGCGCGGAAACACCATATATTTT. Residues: CASGGPAGRGNTIYF.

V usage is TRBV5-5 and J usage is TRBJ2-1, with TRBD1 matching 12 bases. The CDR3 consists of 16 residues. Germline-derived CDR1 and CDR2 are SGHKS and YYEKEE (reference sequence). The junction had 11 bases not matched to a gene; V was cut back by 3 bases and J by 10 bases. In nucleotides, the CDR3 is TGTGCCAGCAGCTCCCCCACCGGGACAGGGGGCGACGAGCAGTTCTTC. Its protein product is CASSSPTGTGGDEQFF.

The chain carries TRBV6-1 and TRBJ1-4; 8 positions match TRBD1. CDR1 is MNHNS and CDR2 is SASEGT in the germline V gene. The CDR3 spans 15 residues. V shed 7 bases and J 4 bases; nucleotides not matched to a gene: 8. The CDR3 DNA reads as TGTGCCAGCAACTACGGACAGGGAGTTAATGAAAAACTGTTTTTT. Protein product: CASNYGQGVNEKLFF.

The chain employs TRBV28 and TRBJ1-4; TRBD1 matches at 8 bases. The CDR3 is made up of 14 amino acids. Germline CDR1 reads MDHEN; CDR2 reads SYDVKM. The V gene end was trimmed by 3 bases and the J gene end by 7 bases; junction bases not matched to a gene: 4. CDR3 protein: CASSLGRGREKLFF. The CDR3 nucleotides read TGTGCCAGCAGTTTGGGCAGGGGGCGTGAAAAACTGTTTTTT.

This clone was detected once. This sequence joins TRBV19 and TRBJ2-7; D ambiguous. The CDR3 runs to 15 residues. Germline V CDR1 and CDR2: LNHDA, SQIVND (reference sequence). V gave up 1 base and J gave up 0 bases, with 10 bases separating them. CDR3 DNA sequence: TGTGCCAGTAGTATAGCGGCGGTAAGCTCCTACGAGCAGTACTTC. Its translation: CASSIAAVSSYEQYF.

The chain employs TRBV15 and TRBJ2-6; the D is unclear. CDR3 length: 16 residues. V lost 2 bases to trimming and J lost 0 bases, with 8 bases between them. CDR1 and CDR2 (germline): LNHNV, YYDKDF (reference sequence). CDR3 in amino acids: CATSRTWGSGANVLTF. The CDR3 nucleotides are TGTGCCACCAGCAGAACCTGGGGCTCTGGGGCCAACGTCCTGACTTTC.

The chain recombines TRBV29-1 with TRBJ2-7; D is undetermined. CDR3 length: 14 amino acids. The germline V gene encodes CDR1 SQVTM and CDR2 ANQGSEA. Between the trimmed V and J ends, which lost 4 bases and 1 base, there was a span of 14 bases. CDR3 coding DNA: TGCAGCGTTGCTAGGAGTTCTATTTCCTACGAGCAGTACTTC. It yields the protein CSVARSSISYEQYF.

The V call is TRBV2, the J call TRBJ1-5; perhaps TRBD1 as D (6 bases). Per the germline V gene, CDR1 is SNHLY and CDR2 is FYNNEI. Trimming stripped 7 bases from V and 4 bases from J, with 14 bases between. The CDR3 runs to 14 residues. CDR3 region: CASMPDSTNQPQHF. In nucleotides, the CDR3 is TGTGCCAGCATGCCGGACAGTACTAATCAGCCCCAGCATTTT.

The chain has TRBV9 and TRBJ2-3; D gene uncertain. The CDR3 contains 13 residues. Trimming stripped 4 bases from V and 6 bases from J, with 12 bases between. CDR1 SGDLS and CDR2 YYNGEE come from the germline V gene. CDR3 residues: CASSPGFQDTQYF. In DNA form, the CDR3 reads TGTGCCAGCAGCCCCGGATTCCAGGATACGCAGTATTTT.

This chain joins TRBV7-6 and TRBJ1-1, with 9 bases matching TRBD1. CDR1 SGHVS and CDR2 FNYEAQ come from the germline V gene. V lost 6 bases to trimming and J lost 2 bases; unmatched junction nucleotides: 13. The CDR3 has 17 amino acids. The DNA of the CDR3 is TGTGCCAGCAGACTTTCCGGGACAGGGCCCAAAAACACTGAAGCTTTCTTT. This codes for CASRLSGTGPKNTEAFF. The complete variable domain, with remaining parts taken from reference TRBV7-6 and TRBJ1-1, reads GAGVSQSPRYKVTKRGQDVALRCDPISGHVSLYWYRQALGQGPEFLTYFNYEAQQDKSGLPNDRFSAERPEGSISTLTIQRTEQRDSAMYRCASRLSGTGPKNTEAFFGQGTRLTVV.

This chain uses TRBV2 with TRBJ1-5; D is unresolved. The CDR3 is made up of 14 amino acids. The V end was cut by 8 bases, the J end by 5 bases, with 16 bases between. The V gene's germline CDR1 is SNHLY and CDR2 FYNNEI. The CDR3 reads CASSWISADQPQHF. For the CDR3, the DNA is TGTGCCAGCTCGTGGATCAGCGCCGATCAGCCCCAGCATTTT. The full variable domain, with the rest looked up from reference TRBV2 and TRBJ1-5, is EPEVTQTPSHQVTQMGQEVILRCVPISNHLYFYWYRQILGQKVEFLVSFYNNEISEKSEIFDDQFSVERPDGSNFTLKIRSTKLEDSAMYFCASSWISADQPQHFGDGTRLSIL.

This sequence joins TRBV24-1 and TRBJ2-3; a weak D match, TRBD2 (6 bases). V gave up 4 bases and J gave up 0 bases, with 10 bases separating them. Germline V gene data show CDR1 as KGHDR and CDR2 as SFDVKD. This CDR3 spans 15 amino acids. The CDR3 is CATSETGVSTDTQYF. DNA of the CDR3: TGTGCCACCAGTGAGACGGGGGTGAGCACAGATACGCAGTATTTT.

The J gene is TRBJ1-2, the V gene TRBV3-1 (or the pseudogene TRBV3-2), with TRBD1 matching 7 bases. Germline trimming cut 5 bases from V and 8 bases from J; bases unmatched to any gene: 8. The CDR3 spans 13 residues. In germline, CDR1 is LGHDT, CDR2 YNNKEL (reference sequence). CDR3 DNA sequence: TGTGCCAGCAGCTCCTCAACAGGGGACGGCTACACCTTC. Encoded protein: CASSSSTGDGYTF.

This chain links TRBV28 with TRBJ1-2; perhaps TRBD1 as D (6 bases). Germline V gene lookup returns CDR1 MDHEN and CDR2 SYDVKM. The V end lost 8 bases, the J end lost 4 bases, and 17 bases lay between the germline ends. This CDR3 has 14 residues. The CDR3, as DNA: TGTGCCAGCGGTACTACTGGGACATTCTATGGCTACACCTTC. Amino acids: CASGTTGTFYGYTF.

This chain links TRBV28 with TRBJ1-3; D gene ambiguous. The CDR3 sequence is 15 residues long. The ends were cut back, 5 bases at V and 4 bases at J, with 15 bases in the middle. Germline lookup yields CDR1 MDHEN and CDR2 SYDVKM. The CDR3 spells CASSEWAGTGNTIYF. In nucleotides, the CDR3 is TGTGCCAGCAGTGAGTGGGCAGGTACCGGAAACACCATATATTTT.

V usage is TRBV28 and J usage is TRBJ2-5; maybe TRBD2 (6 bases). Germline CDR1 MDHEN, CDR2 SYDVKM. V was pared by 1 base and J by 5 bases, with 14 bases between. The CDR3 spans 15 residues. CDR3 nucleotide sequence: TGTGCCAGCAGTTTATTTATGGGGGGTACGGAGACCCAGTACTTC. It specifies CASSLFMGGTETQYF.

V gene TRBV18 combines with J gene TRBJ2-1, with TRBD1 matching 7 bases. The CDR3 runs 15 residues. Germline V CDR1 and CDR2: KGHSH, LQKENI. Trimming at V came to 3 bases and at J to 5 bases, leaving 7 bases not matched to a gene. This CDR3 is CASSPIWTGNNEQFF. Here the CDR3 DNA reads TGTGCCAGCTCACCGATCTGGACAGGAAACAATGAGCAGTTCTTC.